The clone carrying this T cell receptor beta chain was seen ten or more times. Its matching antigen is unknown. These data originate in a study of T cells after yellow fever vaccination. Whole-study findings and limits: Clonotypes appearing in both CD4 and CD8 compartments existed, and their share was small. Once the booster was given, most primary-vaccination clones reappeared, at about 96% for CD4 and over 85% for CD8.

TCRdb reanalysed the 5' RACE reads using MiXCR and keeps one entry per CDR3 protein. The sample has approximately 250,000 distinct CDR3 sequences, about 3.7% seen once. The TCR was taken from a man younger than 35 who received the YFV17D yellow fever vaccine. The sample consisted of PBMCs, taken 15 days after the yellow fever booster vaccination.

CDR3 loop: CASSIISEQYV. The CDR3 region has the DNA TGTGCCAGTAGTATAATCTCCGAGCAGTACGTC. V is TRBV19 and J is TRBJ2-7; D is undetermined. With 2 bases removed from V and 6 bases from J, the gap between germline ends came to 5 bases. The CDR3 is 11 amino acids. The germline CDR1 and CDR2 sequences are LNHDA and SQIVND (reference sequence).